The present TCR beta chain was sequenced within a study of regulatory T cells in long-lasting Graves disease. Regarding the study as a whole: Reduced TCR diversity was observed in persistent Graves' patients versus newly diagnosed patients. Clonotypes that were public and shared totalled roughly 3,000 in persistent patients versus 966 in new patients.

Assembly of TCR beta libraries relied on iRepertoire HTBI primers together with Arm-PCR of CDR3 regions. As handled by the study authors: Looking across samples, the authors found approximately 60 TRBV and fewer than 15 TRBJ segments. MiXCR, run by TCRdb on the multiplex PCR reads, gives a single entry per CDR3 protein. V and J calls and clone size were set by TCRdb, not the authors. The sample has more than 650,000 distinct CDR3 sequences; around 30% are singletons. The sample's time point: persistent/refractory GD, antithyroid drugs over 5 years with positive TRAb. There was RNA extracted from PBMCs, and the TCR library was made from it. Patients hailed from an endocrinology department in Xi'an, China. This clonotype has only a few counts. Its target is not known. Germline assignment: CDR1 SGHDN and CDR2 FVKESK. V gave up 2 bases and J gave up 1 base; unmatched junction bases: 5. This CDR3 spans 17 amino acids.

V is TRBV14 and J is TRBJ2-7; 13 nucleotides agree with TRBD2. The material was peripheral blood mononuclear cells (PBMCs), obtained when the disease was refractory, from a patient treated with antithyroid drugs. This sequence was found in a female donor with Graves disease. The CDR3 is CASSQTAGLAGSYEQYF. In nucleotides, the CDR3 is TGTGCCAGCAGCCAAACTGCGGGACTAGCGGGGTCCTACGAGCAGTACTTC.